This TCR beta chain derives from a study of shared clonotypes between healthy human individuals (dated by TCRdb to about 2020). Background for the entire study: A couple of women and a few men aged 18 to 49 years were included in the cohort. Per donor, three plates each were used for CD4 naive and CD4 memory, two for CD8 naive, and one for CD8 memory. To increase sequencing depth and limit assay-specific biases, different laboratories used diverse techniques to prepare libraries and sequence TCR repertoires. Between about 0.94 and 8.9 billion PBMCs per donor were obtained by leukapheresis. Blood TCR repertoires of a handful of healthy adults were deeply sequenced to estimate repertoire size and the extent of clonotype sharing between individuals.

Using the deep immunoSEQ assay, multiplex PCR amplified TCR CDR3 regions from genomic DNA. Extracted genomic DNA from each cell subset was spread evenly across all wells of several immunoSEQ 96-well plates, with each plate serving as a replicate. For sorted subsets, about 0.2 ug genomic DNA, equal to about 30,000 T cell genomes, was loaded into each replicate PCR. Purified libraries were measured with a Qubit 3.0 fluorometer, size-checked on a Bioanalyzer 2100, and measured again with the KAPA Library Quantification kit. A separate single-read 150-cycle Illumina NextSeq 550 flow cell was used to sequence each immunoSEQ 96-well plate. The published analysis was carried out like this. Because only junctional sequences without quality scores were contained in the immunoSEQ output, filtering matching that applied to full-length reads could not be performed. Sequences were annotated with PyIR, a Python wrapper for IgBLAST v1.9, using IMGT germline references to assign V/J genes and CDR3. Reads with weak V/J assignments (E-value above 1e-6), missing CDR3, stop codons, out-of-frame junctions, or ambiguous translated residues were removed. V3J clonotypes were defined by identical inferred V gene, J gene, and CDR3 amino acid sequence. The percentage overlap between two repertoires was calculated by dividing the number of shared unique clonotypes by the size of the smaller repertoire. Richness of each repertoire was evaluated using RTK rarefaction, the Chao1 estimator, and Recon v2.1 estimates of unobserved clonotypes. Generation probabilities were computed with OLGA for all TCRbeta clonotypes obtained by the gDNA method from several donors. This immuneACCESS table, as held by TCRdb, lists in-frame sequences with V and J called but not all clones. Of the missing ones, under half trace to an unresolved V gene in checked studies; the others have no known cause. The D gene and trimming were derived from the DNA, and the V and J assignments and clone size from that table. Recorded for this sample are 1.5 million to 2.5 million clones; approximately 94% of them occurred a single time. Under 1.5% of the sample is held by the ten biggest clonotypes.

Worth noting for this clone: The antigen it recognizes is unknown. One base away there is no much larger clone; base qualities are not given.

V and J are trimmed by 3 bases and 6 bases, and the gene matches miss 7 bases of the junction. For CDR1 and CDR2, the germline V gene lists LGHNA and YSLEER. The CDR3 spans 15 residues, from the cysteine through the phenylalanine. Only CDR3 DNA remains: 45 bases, in frame from the first base. CD8 naive samples were obtained by positive selection for CCR7 among CD45RO-negative cells, yielding a CD45RA+CCR7+ population from which TemRA cells were excluded. Donors were healthy HIV-negative adults with no recently reported acute infections or vaccinations. All donors were Caucasian adults living in Nashville, Tennessee, USA. Blood was collected by leukapheresis, and PBMCs were isolated by Ficoll-Histopaque density gradient centrifugation and then cryopreserved in liquid nitrogen vapor phase. Analytical flow cytometry was used to check the purity and quantity of each magnetically sorted T cell population. Genomic DNA was isolated from every sorted fraction and measured by UV absorbance on a Nanodrop 2000c.

Results the study describes overall, beyond this receptor: Compared with non-shared clonotypes, clonotypes shared by all four sorted-subset donors had higher generation probabilities. The genetic and exposure-history diversity represented was limited by the small number of donors. When a few donors were compared, the shared fraction of clonotypes was about 5.4% for naive CD4, 3.5% to 4% for naive CD8, 2% to 2.5% for memory CD4, and approximately 0.4% for memory CD8. Naive subsets generally had larger estimated clonotype richness than memory subsets. Incomplete sequencing was indicated by rarefaction of sorted-subset datasets, despite the large sequencing depth. Pairwise subsampling indicated that sequencing depth was expected to affect the degree of clonotype sharing among donors. Sampling was limited to blood, and TCR repertoires in tissue likely differ from TCR repertoires in blood.

The sequence joins TRBV4-3 to TRBJ2-2, and 7 junctional nucleotides match TRBD1. The sequenced material came from naive CD8+ T cells sorted from blood. The meaning of the sample's cell subset or site label: CD45RA+CCR7+. The TCR originated in a man aged 18 to 30 in good health. Here the CDR3 is given as CASSQTEGAAGELFF. The DNA sequence is as follows: TGCGCCAGCAGCCAGACCGAGGGGGCGGCCGGGGAGCTGTTTTTT.